This passage covers 2 T cell receptor beta chains from one sample sequenced in a study of blood T cell repertoires in COVID-19. The method was immunoSEQ multiplex PCR; TCRdb's version includes in-frame clones alone and lacks a portion of them. The sample consists of about 300,000 clones, about 91% of them appearing once. Sequences were obtained from peripheral blood. These receptors all stem from a woman aged 25-40 years who had recovered from COVID-19.

CDR3 in amino acids: CASSQAAGLDSPLHF. CDR3 DNA: TGTGCCAGCAGCCAAGCTGCCGGGTTAGATTCACCCCTCCACTTT. This chain links TRBV4-2 with TRBJ1-6; D gene ambiguous. The CDR3 extends over 15 amino acids. Trimming cost V 1 base and J 8 bases, with 12 bases left between them. The V gene's germline CDR1 is LGHNA and CDR2 YNFKEQ.

The rearrangement joins TRBV19 to TRBJ2-1; 8 positions agree with TRBD1. J lost 8 bases, V lost 4 bases, and 7 bases had no gene match. Germline CDR1 LNHDA, CDR2 SQIVND (reference sequence). This CDR3 is 14 amino acids long. The CDR3 loop reads CASSTGQGIDEQFF. The DNA for the CDR3 is TGTGCCAGTAGTACCGGACAGGGTATCGATGAGCAGTTCTTC.